This T cell receptor (beta chain) emerged from a study of T cells in tumors and immune-related adverse events (dated by TCRdb to the early 2020s). Using the immunoSEQ assay, the TCR beta locus was amplified and sequenced, producing bulk TCR Vbeta CDR3 data. The authors' pipeline ran thus. Non-productive CDR3s, sequences shorter than 7 amino acids, and those not starting with C or ending with F/W were excluded. Analysis was restricted to specimens with at least 1000 reads, and each clonotype was defined at the amino acid level. Clonality was computed as 1 minus Pielou's evenness. To equalize library sizes, abundance-weighted random subsampling with replacement was performed and repeated 100 times so that 95% confidence intervals could be reported. The Morisita overlap index was used to quantify repertoire overlap, and for each specimen the top 40 clones were checked for overlap with the irAE. The immuneACCESS repertoire file appears here via TCRdb, limited to in-frame rearrangements. These files lack a portion of the clones; in checked studies, under half of the deficit traces to unresolved V genes, and the cause of the others is not known. The V and J calls and the clone size are those of that table, but D and trimming were determined from the DNA. Present in this sample are about 2,500 clones, about 83% of which were seen just once. 7% to 7.5% of the sample rests with the top ten.

The CDR3 measures 16 amino acids from cysteine to phenylalanine. Left in the record is the CDR3 DNA by itself, 48 bases read in frame from the first base. For CDR1 and CDR2, the germline V gene lists LGHNA and YNFKEQ. A distance of 18 bases separates the germline ends of V and J, which lose 2 bases and 5 bases respectively. Explained via the paper, the treatment or condition label denotes: nivolumab (PD-1 blockade) given before sampling. The DNeasy Blood and Tissue Kit was used to extract DNA from formalin-fixed paraffin-embedded specimens. In the case of this clone: This receptor's antigen is unknown. No much larger clonotype is one base removed from it; base qualities were not supplied.

The source material was tumor tissue, sampled from a patient treated with anti-PD-1 therapy. The receptor chain draws on TRBV4-2 and TRBJ1-2; the D gene cannot be resolved reliably. The clonotype comes from a female donor with metastatic renal cell carcinoma. The CDR3 region: CASSQWPDPTRYGYTF. In nucleotides, the sequence is TGTGCCAGCAGCCAATGGCCCGACCCTACGCGGTATGGCTACACCTTC.